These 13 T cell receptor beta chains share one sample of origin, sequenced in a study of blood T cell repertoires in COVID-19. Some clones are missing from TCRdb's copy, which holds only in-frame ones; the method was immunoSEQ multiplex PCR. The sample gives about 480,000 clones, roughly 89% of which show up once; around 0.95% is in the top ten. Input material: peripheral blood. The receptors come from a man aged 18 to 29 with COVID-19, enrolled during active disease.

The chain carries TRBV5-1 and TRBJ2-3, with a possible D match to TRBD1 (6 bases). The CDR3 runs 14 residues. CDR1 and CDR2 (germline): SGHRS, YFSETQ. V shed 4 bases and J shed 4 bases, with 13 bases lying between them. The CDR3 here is CASSEGVIADTQYF. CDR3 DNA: TGCGCCAGCAGCGAGGGGGTTATCGCAGATACGCAGTATTTT.

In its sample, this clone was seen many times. CDR3 sequence reads: CASTRAVEEQFF. CDR3 coding DNA: TGTGCCAGCACGAGAGCAGTGGAGGAGCAGTTCTTC. The J gene is TRBJ2-1, the V gene TRBV7-9; unclear D gene. The CDR3 covers 12 residues. Germline values: CDR1 SEHNR, CDR2 FQNEAQ (reference sequence). Trimming removed 7 bases from V and 10 bases from J, with 14 bases in between.

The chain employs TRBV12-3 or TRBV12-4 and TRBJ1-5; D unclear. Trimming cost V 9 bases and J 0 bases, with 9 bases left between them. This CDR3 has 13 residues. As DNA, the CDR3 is TGTGCCAGTAGCATGGTTAGCAATCAGCCCCAGCATTTT. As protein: CASSMVSNQPQHF.

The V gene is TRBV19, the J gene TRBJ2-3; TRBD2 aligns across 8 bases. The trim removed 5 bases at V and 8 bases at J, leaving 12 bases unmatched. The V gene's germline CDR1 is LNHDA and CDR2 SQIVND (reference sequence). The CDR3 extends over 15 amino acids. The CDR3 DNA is TGTGCCAGTAGTTATTCGGGAGGGGGTAGCGGTACGCAGTATTTT. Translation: CASSYSGGGSGTQYF.

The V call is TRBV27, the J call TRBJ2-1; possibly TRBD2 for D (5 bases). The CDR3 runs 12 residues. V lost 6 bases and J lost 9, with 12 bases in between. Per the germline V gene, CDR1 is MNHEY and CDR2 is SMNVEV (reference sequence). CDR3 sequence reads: CASSRTEGEQFF. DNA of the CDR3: TGTGCCAGCAGCCGGACCGAGGGTGAGCAGTTCTTC.

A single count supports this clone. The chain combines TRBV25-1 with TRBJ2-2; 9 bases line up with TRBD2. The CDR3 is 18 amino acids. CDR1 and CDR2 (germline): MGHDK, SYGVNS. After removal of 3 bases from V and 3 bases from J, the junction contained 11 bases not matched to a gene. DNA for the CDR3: TGTGCCAGCAGTGACCGAGTTAGCGGGAGACGGGACACCGGGGAGCTGTTTTTT. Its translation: CASSDRVSGRRDTGELFF.

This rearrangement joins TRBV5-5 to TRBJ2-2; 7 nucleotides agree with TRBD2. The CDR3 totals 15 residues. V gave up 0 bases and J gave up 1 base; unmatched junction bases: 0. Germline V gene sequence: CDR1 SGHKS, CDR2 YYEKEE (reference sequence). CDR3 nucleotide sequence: TGTGCCAGCAGCTTGGAGCGGGAGAACACCGGGGAGCTGTTTTTT. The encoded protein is CASSLERENTGELFF.

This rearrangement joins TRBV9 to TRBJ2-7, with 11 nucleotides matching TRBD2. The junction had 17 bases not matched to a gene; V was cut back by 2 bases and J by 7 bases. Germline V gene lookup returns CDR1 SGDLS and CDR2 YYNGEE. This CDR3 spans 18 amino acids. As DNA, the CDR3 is TGTGCCAGCAGCGTGGGCCCTTATAGCGGGAGGGCAATGGGGGAGCAGTACTTC. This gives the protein CASSVGPYSGRAMGEQYF.

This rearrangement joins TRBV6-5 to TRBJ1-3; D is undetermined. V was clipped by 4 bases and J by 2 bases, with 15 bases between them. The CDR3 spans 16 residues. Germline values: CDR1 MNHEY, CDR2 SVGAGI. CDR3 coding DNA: TGTGCCAGCAGTTCCCCGAGCGGGTCTCCTGGAAACACCATATATTTT. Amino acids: CASSSPSGSPGNTIYF.

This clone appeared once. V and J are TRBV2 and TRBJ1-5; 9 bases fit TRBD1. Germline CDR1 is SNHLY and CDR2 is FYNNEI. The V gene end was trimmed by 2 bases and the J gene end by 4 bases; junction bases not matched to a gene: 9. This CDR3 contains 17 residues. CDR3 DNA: TGTGCCAGCAGTGAACCTCCCGGGACAGGGCCTAATCAGCCCCAGCATTTT. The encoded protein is CASSEPPGTGPNQPQHF.

The CDR3 spells CASSLAGNGEQYF. CDR3 sequence (DNA): TGTGCCAGCTCCCTCGCGGGGAACGGCGAGCAGTACTTC. This chain connects TRBV6-5 to TRBJ2-7, with D tentatively TRBD2 (6 bases). The CDR3 sequence is 13 residues long. Trimming pared 8 bases from V and 6 bases from J, leaving 17 bases between. The germline V gene has CDR1 MNHEY and CDR2 SVGAGI.

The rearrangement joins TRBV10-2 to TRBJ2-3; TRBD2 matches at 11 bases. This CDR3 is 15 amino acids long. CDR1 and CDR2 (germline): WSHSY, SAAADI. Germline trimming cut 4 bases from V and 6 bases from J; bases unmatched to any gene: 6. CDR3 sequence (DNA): TGCGCCAGCAGTGTTGGGACTAGCGGCGGGGATACGCAGTATTTT. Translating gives CASSVGTSGGDTQYF.

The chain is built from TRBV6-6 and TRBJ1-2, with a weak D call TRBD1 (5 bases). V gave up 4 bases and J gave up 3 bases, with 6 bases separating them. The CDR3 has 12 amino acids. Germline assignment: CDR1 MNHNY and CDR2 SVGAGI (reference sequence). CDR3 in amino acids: CASSLTDYGYTF. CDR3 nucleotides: TGTGCCAGCAGTTTGACAGACTATGGCTACACCTTC.